Listed here are 19 T cell receptor beta chains from one sample, sequenced in a study of blood T cell repertoires in COVID-19. The protocol was immunoSEQ multiplex PCR, while the TCRdb copy is restricted to in-frame clones and leaves out a portion. The profile shows hundreds of thousands of clones, 90% of them singletons. Sequenced material: PBMCs or T cells enriched from blood (not recorded which). The origin of the receptors is a man aged 55 to 70 who had recovered from COVID-19.

This clone was observed a handful of times. The V and J genes are TRBV30 and TRBJ1-5, with no clear D. CDR3 length equals 13 residues. V lost 3 bases and J 5 bases, leaving 11 bases between the germline ends. Germline V CDR1 and CDR2: GTSNPN, SVGIG (reference sequence). CDR3 coding DNA: TGTGCCTGGAGCCTCACTTTGGATCAGCCCCAGCATTTT. This gives the protein CAWSLTLDQPQHF.

This chain uses TRBV7-6 with TRBJ1-2; D may be TRBD1 (6 bases). The CDR3 covers 15 residues. Germline V gives CDR1 SGHVS, CDR2 FNYEAQ. The V end lost 6 bases, the J end lost 2 bases, and 16 bases lay between the germline ends. The CDR3 sequence: CASSGGQGSNYGYTF. CDR3 DNA: TGTGCCAGCAGTGGGGGTCAGGGGAGCAACTATGGCTACACCTTC. The entire variable domain, with the rest obtained from reference TRBV7-6 and TRBJ1-2, is as follows: GAGVSQSPRYKVTKRGQDVALRCDPISGHVSLYWYRQALGQGPEFLTYFNYEAQQDKSGLPNDRFSAERPEGSISTLTIQRTEQRDSAMYRCASSGGQGSNYGYTFGSGTRLTVV.

This clone has only one observation. The CDR3 coding sequence is TGTGCCAGCAGTGAAGCCGGACAGGGAATCAATGGCTACACCTTC. It encodes CASSEAGQGINGYTF. The gene calls are TRBV2 and TRBJ1-2; 8 nucleotides line up with TRBD1. V was pared by 0 bases and J by 6 bases, with 6 bases of the junction left unmatched. CDR3 length equals 15 residues. Germline assignment: CDR1 SNHLY and CDR2 FYNNEI. Together with reference TRBV2 and TRBJ1-2, the CDR3 gives the full variable domain: EPEVTQTPSHQVTQMGQEVILRCVPISNHLYFYWYRQILGQKVEFLVSFYNNEISEKSEIFDDQFSVERPDGSNFTLKIRSTKLEDSAMYFCASSEAGQGINGYTFGSGTRLTVV.

The CDR3 loop is CASSLGRWGQAEEQFF. Here the CDR3 DNA reads TGTGCCAGCAGCTTAGGTAGATGGGGACAAGCAGAGGAGCAGTTCTTC. The chain is built from TRBV7-9 and TRBJ2-1, with a weak D call TRBD1 (6 bases). CDR3 length: 16 amino acids. Germline-derived CDR1 and CDR2 are SEHNR and FQNEAQ (reference sequence). The V end was cut by 1 base, the J end by 10 bases, with 20 bases between.

The V gene is TRBV5-1, the J gene TRBJ1-2; D unclear. CDR3 length: 12 amino acids. The germline V and J ends were trimmed by 2 bases and 10 bases, with 12 bases remaining between them. The germline CDR1 and CDR2 sequences are SGHRS and YFSETQ. The CDR3 nucleotides are TGCGCCAGCAGCTTAGAGGGTCCCCTCTACACCTTC. It codes for CASSLEGPLYTF.

The chain has TRBV7-9 and TRBJ1-3; D unclear. Trimming took 5 bases from V and 0 from J, leaving 11 bases between them. The CDR3 length is 15 residues. CDR1 is SEHNR, CDR2 FQNEAQ, per germline (reference sequence). CDR3 amino acids: CASSKDGSSGNTIYF. In nucleotides, the CDR3 is TGTGCCAGCAGCAAGGACGGGAGCTCTGGAAACACCATATATTTT.

The V call is TRBV7-9, the J call TRBJ2-5; D might be TRBD2 (6 bases). Germline loops: CDR1 SEHNR, CDR2 FQNEAQ (reference sequence). CDR3 size: 15 residues. The ends were cut back, 3 bases at V and 2 bases at J, with 13 bases in the middle. CDR3 sequence (DNA): TGTGCCAGCAGCTTGATGGGACTCTCACAAGAGACCCAGTACTTC. This encodes CASSLMGLSQETQYF.

The gene calls are TRBV30 and TRBJ1-1, with D hard to call. V was trimmed by 2 bases and J by 0 bases, leaving 7 bases between them. The CDR3 consists of 13 residues. CDR1 and CDR2 (germline): GTSNPN, SVGIG (reference sequence). The chain's CDR3 is CAWSWTLNTEAFF. In DNA form, the CDR3 reads TGTGCCTGGAGTTGGACTTTGAACACTGAAGCTTTCTTT.

V usage is TRBV24-1 and J usage is TRBJ2-5; 11 bases line up with TRBD2. This CDR3 comprises 16 residues. Germline CDR1 reads KGHDR; CDR2 reads SFDVKD. V trimming: 4 bases; J trimming: 4 bases; junction bases outside the gene matches: 7. The CDR3, as DNA: TGTGCCACCAGTGAAACTAGCGGGAGATCCCGAGAGACCCAGTACTTC. Protein: CATSETSGRSRETQYF.

The chain links TRBV5-1 to TRBJ1-2; D remains unclear. CDR3 length: 14 amino acids. The V and J ends lost 0 bases and 4 bases respectively, with 10 bases between them. The germline V gene encodes CDR1 SGHRS and CDR2 YFSETQ. The DNA of the CDR3 is TGCGCCAGCAGCTTGGCTGGGCAACCCTATGGCTACACCTTC. Residues: CASSLAGQPYGYTF.

This clone was picked up one time. V gene TRBV20-1 combines with J gene TRBJ1-2; TRBD1 matches at 7 bases. The length of the CDR3 is 11 residues. V lost 7 bases to trimming and J lost 3 bases; unmatched junction nucleotides: 2. CDR1 DFQATT and CDR2 SNEGSKA come from the germline V gene (reference sequence). As DNA, the CDR3 is TGCAGTGTCGACAGGGACTATGGCTACACCTTC. Translation gives CSVDRDYGYTF.

The chain combines TRBV28 with TRBJ2-3; tentatively, D is TRBD1 (6 bases). This CDR3 comprises 15 residues. Germline V gene data show CDR1 as MDHEN and CDR2 as SYDVKM. The V gene lost 7 bases and the J gene lost 0 bases, with 14 bases spanning the gap. The CDR3: CASNVGGASTDTQYF. CDR3 nucleotides: TGTGCCAGCAACGTAGGGGGTGCTAGCACAGATACGCAGTATTTT. Combining the CDR3 with reference TRBV28 and TRBJ2-3 gives the whole variable domain DVKVTQSSRYLVKRTGEKVFLECVQDMDHENMFWYRQDPGLGLRLIYFSYDVKMKEKGDIPEGYSVSREKKERFSLILESASTNQTSMYLCASNVGGASTDTQYFGPGTRLTVL.

CDR3: CARPRGPSEETQYF. In DNA, the CDR3 is TGTGCCAGGCCCAGAGGGCCCTCAGAGGAGACCCAGTACTTC. The gene calls are TRBV9 and TRBJ2-5; TRBD2 might be the D (5 bases). V was pared by 8 bases and J by 5 bases, with 19 bases between. The CDR3 has 14 amino acids. CDR1 is SGDLS and CDR2 is YYNGEE in the germline V gene.

The chain recombines TRBV12-3 or TRBV12-4 with TRBJ1-1; 7 bases map to TRBD1. Trimming took 8 bases from V and 1 from J; bases not matched to a gene: 4. The length of the CDR3 is 13 residues. The CDR3 loop reads CASGGQRNTEAFF. In DNA form, the CDR3 reads TGTGCCAGCGGGGGACAGAGGAACACTGAAGCTTTCTTT.

J is TRBJ1-2 and V is TRBV10-3; D unclear. The CDR3 runs to 13 residues. Germline V CDR1 and CDR2: ENHRY, SYGVKD. The V end lost 8 bases, the J end lost 1 base, and 11 bases lay between the germline ends. CDR3 sequence (DNA): TGTGCCATCGGAGGTACCAATAACTATGGCTACACCTTC. It yields the protein CAIGGTNNYGYTF.

The V gene is TRBV21-1, the J gene TRBJ1-2; no DNA check was done on the table's D call, TRBD1. TRBV21-1 is a known pseudogene. This CDR3 is 13 amino acids long. The CDR3 DNA sequence: TGTGCCAGCAGCGATTACAGAAACTATGGCTACACCTTC. It is translated as CASSDYRNYGYTF.

The chain carries TRBV27 and TRBJ2-3; 7 nucleotides match TRBD1. The J segment lost 0 bases and the V segment lost 6 bases, leaving 9 bases of the junction unmatched. There are 16 residues in the CDR3. The germline V gene has CDR1 MNHEY and CDR2 SMNVEV (reference sequence). For the CDR3, the DNA is TGTGCCAGCAGGATCGACAGGGCCCCTAGCACAGATACGCAGTATTTT. Amino acid sequence: CASRIDRAPSTDTQYF.

This clone has just one count. V and J are TRBV5-1 and TRBJ1-2; a possible D gene is TRBD1 (5 bases). Germline V gene data show CDR1 as SGHRS and CDR2 as YFSETQ. Trimming shortened V by 4 bases and J by 7 bases, and 20 bases separated the two germline ends. The CDR3 covers 15 residues. CDR3 DNA sequence: TGCGCCAGCAGCCTAACGACAGCTAATATTCTTGGCTACACCTTC. It specifies CASSLTTANILGYTF.

The chain's CDR3 is CAISESGSSGEQYF. Written as DNA, the CDR3 is TGTGCCATCAGTGAGTCGGGGTCTAGCGGAGAGCAGTACTTC. J is TRBJ2-7 and V is TRBV10-3, with 7 bases that match TRBD2. After removal of 0 bases from V and 7 bases from J, the junction contained 6 bases not matched to a gene. The CDR3 runs 14 residues. CDR1 ENHRY and CDR2 SYGVKD come from the germline V gene.